The clone carrying this TCR beta chain came up many times. The CDR3 covers 16 residues. The V end lost 4 bases, the J end lost 4 bases, and 20 bases lay between the germline ends. The germline V gene encodes CDR1 SGHAT and CDR2 FQDESV (reference sequence). These data originate in a study of regulatory T cells in long-lasting Graves disease. Sample time point: newly diagnosed GD, antithyroid drugs for less than 3 months. Making the TCR library involved RNA that had been extracted from PBMCs. Arm-PCR of CDR3 regions with iRepertoire HTBI primers generated TCR beta libraries. MiXCR, applied by TCRdb to the multiplex PCR reads, yields one record per CDR3 protein. The sample lists more than 300,000 distinct CDR3 sequences, about 16% occurring once.

J is TRBJ2-7 and V is TRBV11-1, with D perhaps TRBD1 (6 bases). The input for sequencing was peripheral blood mononuclear cells (PBMCs), taken at new diagnosis, from a patient treated with antithyroid drugs. The sequence came from a female donor with Graves disease. The CDR3, as DNA: TGTGCCAGCAGCTCCCGGGACATCTTTCGTGGGTACGAGCAGTACTTC. This sequence encodes CASSSRDIFRGYEQYF.